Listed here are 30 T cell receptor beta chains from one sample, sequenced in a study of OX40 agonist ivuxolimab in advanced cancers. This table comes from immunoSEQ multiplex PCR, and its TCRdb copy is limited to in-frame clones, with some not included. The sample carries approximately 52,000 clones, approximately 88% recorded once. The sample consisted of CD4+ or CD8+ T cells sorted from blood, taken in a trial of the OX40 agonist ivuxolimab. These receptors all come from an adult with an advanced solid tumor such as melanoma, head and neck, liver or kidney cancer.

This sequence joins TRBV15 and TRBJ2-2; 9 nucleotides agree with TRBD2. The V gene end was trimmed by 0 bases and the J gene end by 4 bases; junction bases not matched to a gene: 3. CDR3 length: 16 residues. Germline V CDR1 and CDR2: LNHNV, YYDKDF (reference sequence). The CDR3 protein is CATSRDSTSGTGELFF. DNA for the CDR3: TGTGCCACCAGCAGAGATTCGACTAGCGGCACCGGGGAGCTGTTTTTT.

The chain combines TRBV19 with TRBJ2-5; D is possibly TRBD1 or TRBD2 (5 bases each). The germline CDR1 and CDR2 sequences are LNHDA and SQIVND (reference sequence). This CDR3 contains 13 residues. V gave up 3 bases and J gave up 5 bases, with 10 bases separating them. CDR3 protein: CASSMAGSETQYF. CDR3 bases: TGTGCCAGTAGTATGGCAGGGAGTGAGACCCAGTACTTC. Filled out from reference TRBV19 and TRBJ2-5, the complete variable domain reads DGGITQSPKYLFRKEGQNVTLSCEQNLNHDAMYWYRQDPGQGLRLIYYSQIVNDFQKGDIAEGYSVSREKKESFPLTVTSAQKNPTAFYLCASSMAGSETQYFGPGTRLLVL.

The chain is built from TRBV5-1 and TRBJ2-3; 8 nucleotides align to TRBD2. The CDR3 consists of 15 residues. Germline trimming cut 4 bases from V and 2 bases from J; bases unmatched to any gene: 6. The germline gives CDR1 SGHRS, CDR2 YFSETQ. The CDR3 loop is CASSPRTSSTDTQYF. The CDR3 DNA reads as TGCGCCAGCAGCCCCCGGACTAGCTCCACAGATACGCAGTATTTT.

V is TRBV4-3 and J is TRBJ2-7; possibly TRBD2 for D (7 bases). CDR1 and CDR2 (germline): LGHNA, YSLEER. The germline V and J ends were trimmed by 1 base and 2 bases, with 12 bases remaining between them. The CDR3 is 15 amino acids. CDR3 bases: TGCGCCAGCAGCCAAGTCGGGGGGCGCCCCTACGAGCAGTACTTC. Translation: CASSQVGGRPYEQYF.

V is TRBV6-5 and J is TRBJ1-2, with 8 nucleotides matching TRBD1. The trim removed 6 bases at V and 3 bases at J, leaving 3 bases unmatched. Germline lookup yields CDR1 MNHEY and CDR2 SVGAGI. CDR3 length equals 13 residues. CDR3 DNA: TGTGCCAGCAGGGAGACAGGGGACTATGGCTACACCTTC. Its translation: CASRETGDYGYTF.

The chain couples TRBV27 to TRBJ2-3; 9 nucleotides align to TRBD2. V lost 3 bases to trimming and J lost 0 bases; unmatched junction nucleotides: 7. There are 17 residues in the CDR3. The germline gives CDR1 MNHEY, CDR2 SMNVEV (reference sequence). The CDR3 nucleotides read TGTGCCAGCAGTTTTAGCGGGAGAACTACTAGCACAGATACGCAGTATTTT. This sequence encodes CASSFSGRTTSTDTQYF.

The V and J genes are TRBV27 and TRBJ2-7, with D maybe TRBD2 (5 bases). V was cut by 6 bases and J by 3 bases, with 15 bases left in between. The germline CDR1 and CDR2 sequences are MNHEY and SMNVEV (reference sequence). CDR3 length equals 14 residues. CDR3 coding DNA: TGTGCCAGCAGCCCCCAGGACGGGAACTACGAGCAGTACTTC. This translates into CASSPQDGNYEQYF.

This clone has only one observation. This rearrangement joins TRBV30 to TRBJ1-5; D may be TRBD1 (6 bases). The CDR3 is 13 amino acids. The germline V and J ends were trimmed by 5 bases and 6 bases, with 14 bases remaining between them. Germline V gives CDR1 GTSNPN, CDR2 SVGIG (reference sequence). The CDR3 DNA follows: TGTGCCTGGCATACAGGGTGGGGTCAGCCCCAGCATTTT. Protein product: CAWHTGWGQPQHF.

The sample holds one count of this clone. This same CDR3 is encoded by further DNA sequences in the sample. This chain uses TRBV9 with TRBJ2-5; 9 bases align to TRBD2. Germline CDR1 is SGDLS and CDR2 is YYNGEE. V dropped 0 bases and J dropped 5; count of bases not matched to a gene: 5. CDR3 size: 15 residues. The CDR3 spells CASSVEAGGRETQYF. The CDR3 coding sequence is TGTGCCAGCAGCGTAGAGGCGGGAGGGCGGGAGACCCAGTACTTC.

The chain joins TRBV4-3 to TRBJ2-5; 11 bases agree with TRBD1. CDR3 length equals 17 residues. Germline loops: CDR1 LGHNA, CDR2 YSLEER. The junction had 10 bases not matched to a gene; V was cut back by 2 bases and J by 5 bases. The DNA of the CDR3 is TGCGCCAGCAGCCAAAAGCCATGGGGACAGGGGGGGGAGACCCAGTACTTC. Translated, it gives CASSQKPWGQGGETQYF.

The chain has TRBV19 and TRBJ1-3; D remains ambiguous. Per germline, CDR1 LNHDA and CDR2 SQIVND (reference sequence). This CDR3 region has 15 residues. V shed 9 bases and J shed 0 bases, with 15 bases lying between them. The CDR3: CASREGSSSGNTIYF. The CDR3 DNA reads TGTGCCAGCCGGGAGGGATCGAGCTCTGGAAACACCATATATTTT. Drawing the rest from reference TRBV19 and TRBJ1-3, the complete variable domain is DGGITQSPKYLFRKEGQNVTLSCEQNLNHDAMYWYRQDPGQGLRLIYYSQIVNDFQKGDIAEGYSVSREKKESFPLTVTSAQKNPTAFYLCASREGSSSGNTIYFGEGSWLTVV.

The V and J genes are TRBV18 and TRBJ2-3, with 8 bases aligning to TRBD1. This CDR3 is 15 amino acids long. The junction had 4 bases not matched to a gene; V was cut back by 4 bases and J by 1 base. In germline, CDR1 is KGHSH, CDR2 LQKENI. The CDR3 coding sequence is TGTGCCAGCTCACTCGGACAGGGAGGCACAGATACGCAGTATTTT. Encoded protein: CASSLGQGGTDTQYF.

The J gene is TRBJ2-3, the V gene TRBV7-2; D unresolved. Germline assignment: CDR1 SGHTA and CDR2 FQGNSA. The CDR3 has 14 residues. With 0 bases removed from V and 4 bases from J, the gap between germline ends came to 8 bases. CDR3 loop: CASSLASRADTQYF. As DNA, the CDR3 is TGTGCCAGCAGCTTAGCTTCGCGTGCAGATACGCAGTATTTT.

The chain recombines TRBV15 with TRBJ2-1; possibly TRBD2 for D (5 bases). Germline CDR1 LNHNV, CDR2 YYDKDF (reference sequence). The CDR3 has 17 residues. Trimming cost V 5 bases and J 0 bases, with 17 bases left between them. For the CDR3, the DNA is TGTGCCACCAGCCCACCAAGGCGGGTACACTCCTACAATGAGCAGTTCTTC. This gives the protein CATSPPRRVHSYNEQFF.

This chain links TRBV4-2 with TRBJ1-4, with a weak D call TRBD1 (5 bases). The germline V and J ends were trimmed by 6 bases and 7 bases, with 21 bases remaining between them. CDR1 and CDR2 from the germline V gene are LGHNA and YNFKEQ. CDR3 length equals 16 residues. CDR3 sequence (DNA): TGTGCCAGCAGTTCAACCCCCGGGACCGGTGGTGAAAAACTGTTTTTT. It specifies CASSSTPGTGGEKLFF.

As DNA, the CDR3 is TGTGCCTGGCCCCAAACGGGGGGCCCTGGCACTGAAGCTTTCTTT. It is translated as CAWPQTGGPGTEAFF. This chain connects TRBV30 to TRBJ1-1; TRBD1 might be the D (6 bases). This CDR3 has 15 residues. The V gene lost 5 bases and the J gene lost 4 bases, with 20 bases spanning the gap. The germline gives CDR1 GTSNPN, CDR2 SVGIG (reference sequence).

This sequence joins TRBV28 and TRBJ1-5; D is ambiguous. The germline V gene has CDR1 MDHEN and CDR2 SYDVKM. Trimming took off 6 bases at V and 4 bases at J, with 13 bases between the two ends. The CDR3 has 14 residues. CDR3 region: CASRVGLANQPQHF. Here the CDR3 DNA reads TGTGCCAGCAGAGTCGGGCTAGCTAATCAGCCCCAGCATTTT.

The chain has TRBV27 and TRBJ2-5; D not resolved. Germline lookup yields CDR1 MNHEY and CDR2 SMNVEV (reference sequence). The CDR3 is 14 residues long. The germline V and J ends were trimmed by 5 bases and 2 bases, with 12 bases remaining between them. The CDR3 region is CASSKIGPQETQYF. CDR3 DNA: TGTGCCAGCAGTAAAATAGGCCCGCAAGAGACCCAGTACTTC.

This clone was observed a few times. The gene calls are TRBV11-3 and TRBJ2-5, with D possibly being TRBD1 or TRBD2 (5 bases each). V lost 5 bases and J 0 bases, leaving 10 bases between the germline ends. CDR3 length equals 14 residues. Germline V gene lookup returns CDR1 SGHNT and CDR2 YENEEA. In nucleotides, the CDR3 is TGTGCCAGCAGCCCAGGGACGAACCAAGAGACCCAGTACTTC. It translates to CASSPGTNQETQYF. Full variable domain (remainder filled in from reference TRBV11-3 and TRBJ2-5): EAGVVQSPRYKIIEKKQPVAFWCNPISGHNTLYWYLQNLGQGPELLIRYENEEAVDDSQLPKDRFSAERLKGVDSTLKIQPAELGDSAVYLCASSPGTNQETQYFGPGTRLLVL.

The CDR3 region is CASSQEYDGGRAGTDTQYF. In DNA, the CDR3 is TGCGCCAGCAGCCAGGAATATGACGGCGGGAGGGCAGGTACAGATACGCAGTATTTT. This rearrangement joins TRBV4-1 to TRBJ2-3; 9 nucleotides line up with TRBD2. This CDR3 has 19 amino acids. The V gene end was trimmed by 3 bases and the J gene end by 3 bases; junction bases not matched to a gene: 16. The germline gives CDR1 MGHRA, CDR2 YSYEKL.

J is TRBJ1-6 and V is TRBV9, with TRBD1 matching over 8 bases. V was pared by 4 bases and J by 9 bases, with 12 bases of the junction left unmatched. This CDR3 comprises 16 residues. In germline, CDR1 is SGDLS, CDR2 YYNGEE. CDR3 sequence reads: CASSQGIGQGSSPLHF. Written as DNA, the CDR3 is TGTGCCAGCAGCCAAGGAATCGGACAGGGTTCTTCACCCCTCCACTTT.

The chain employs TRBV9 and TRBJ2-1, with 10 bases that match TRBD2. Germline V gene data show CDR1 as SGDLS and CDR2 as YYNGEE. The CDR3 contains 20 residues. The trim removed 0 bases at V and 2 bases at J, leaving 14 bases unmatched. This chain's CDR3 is CASSVASIAGGPRPYNEQFF. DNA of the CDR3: TGTGCCAGCAGCGTAGCTTCTATAGCGGGGGGCCCCAGGCCCTACAATGAGCAGTTCTTC.

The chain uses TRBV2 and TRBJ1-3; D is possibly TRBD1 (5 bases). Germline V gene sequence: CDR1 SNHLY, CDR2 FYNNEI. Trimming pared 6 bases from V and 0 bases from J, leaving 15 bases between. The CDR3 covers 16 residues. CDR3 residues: CASRSPRVGSGNTIYF. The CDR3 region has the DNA TGTGCCAGCAGGTCCCCCAGGGTTGGCTCTGGAAACACCATATATTTT.

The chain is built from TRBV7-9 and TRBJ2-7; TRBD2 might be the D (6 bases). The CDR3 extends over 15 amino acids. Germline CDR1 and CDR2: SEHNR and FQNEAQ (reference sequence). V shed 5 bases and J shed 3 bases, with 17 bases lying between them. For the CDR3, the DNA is TGTGCCAGCAGCCGTAAACCGGGACTCAACTACGAGCAGTACTTC. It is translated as CASSRKPGLNYEQYF.

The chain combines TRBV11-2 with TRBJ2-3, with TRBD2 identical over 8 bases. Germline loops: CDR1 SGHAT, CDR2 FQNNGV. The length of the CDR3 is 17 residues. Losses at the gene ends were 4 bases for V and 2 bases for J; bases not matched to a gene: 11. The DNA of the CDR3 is TGTGCCAGCAGCTATAGGCGCGGGGGGCAGGCCACAGATACGCAGTATTTT. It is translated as CASSYRRGGQATDTQYF.

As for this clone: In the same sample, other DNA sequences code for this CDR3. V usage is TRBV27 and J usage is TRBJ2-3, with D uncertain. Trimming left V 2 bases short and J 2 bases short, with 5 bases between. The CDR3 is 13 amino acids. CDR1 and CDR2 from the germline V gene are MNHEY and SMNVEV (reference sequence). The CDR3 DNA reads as TGTGCCAGCAGTTTACGTTTCACAGATACGCAGTATTTT. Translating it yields CASSLRFTDTQYF.

DNA of the CDR3: TGTGCCAGCCGGTCCTTAAGGGGGCAGGGTGGCTATGGCTACACCTTC. As protein: CASRSLRGQGGYGYTF. This chain uses TRBV27 with TRBJ1-2, with TRBD1 identical over 7 bases. Germline values: CDR1 MNHEY, CDR2 SMNVEV (reference sequence). The CDR3 covers 16 residues. The ends lost 8 bases at V and 4 bases at J; junction bases unmatched: 16.

CDR3 protein: CASSSKTDAQETQYF. Written as DNA, the CDR3 is TGTGCCAGCAGCTCGAAGACAGACGCGCAAGAGACCCAGTACTTC. This rearrangement joins TRBV5-4 to TRBJ2-5; possible D gene TRBD1, 5 bases. The CDR3 extends over 15 amino acids. Looked up from germline, CDR1 is SGHNT and CDR2 is YYREEE (reference sequence). Trimming removed 3 bases at V and 2 bases at J, with 14 bases between.

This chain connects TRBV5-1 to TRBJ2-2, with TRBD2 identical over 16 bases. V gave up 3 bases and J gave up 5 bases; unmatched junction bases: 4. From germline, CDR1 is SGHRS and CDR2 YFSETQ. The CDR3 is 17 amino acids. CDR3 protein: CASSSGLAGGQTGELFF. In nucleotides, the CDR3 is TGCGCCAGCAGCTCGGGACTAGCGGGAGGGCAAACCGGGGAGCTGTTTTTT. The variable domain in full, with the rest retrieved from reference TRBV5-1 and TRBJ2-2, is KAGVTQTPRYLIKTRGQQVTLSCSPISGHRSVSWYQQTPGQGLQFLFEYFSETQRNKGNFPGRFSGRQFSNSRSEMNVSTLELGDSALYLCASSSGLAGGQTGELFFGEGSRLTVL.

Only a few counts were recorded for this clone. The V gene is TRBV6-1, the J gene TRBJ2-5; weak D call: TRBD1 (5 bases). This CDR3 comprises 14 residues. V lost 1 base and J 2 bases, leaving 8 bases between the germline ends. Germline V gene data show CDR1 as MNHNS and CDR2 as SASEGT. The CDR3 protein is CASSEGGRQETQYF. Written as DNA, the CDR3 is TGTGCCAGCAGTGAAGGGGGCAGACAAGAGACCCAGTACTTC.